This T cell receptor beta chain emerged from a study of siplizumab effects on memory and regulatory T cells. Study observations and caveats: Siplizumab significantly decreased alloreactive sequences from unstimulated CD4+ memory cells. Mappable alloreactive CD4+ clones were on average approximately 70% Treg-derived with siplizumab, about 29% in controls.

As regards this clone: The antigen remains unidentified.

Assay used: immunoSEQ multiplex PCR; TCRdb lists only in-frame clones, some missing. Of about 87,000 clones in the sample, about 90% are singletons; the top ten hold roughly 14%. The germline gives CDR1 LNHDA, CDR2 SQIVND (reference sequence). J was trimmed by 4 bases and V by 3 bases; bases with no gene match: 2. The CDR3 consists of 15 residues. The rearrangement joins TRBV19 to TRBJ2-1; 11 bases agree with TRBD2. The sample consisted of CD4+ T cells sorted from blood. This TCR came from a human donor in good health. The CDR3 DNA reads as TGTGCCAGTAGTATCGGGACTAGCGGTTACAATGAGCAGTTCTTC. Translation: CASSIGTSGYNEQFF.